Following are 14 T cell receptor beta chains from one sample sequenced in a study of CD8 T cells in ankylosing spondylitis. Using its own MiXCR run on the 5' RACE reads, TCRdb lists one record per CDR3 protein. This table has about 220,000 distinct CDR3 sequences, 10% to 13% appearing once. The sample taken for sequencing was blood, either unsorted or a sorted T cell fraction (not recorded which). The receptor set was obtained from a male donor with ankylosing spondylitis or in good health (not recorded which).

Points on this clonotype: This may be a read error, as it is one base from a much larger clone. The rearrangement uses TRBV6-5 and TRBJ2-1; the D gene is possibly TRBD1 (5 bases). Between the trimmed V and J ends, which lost 6 bases and 8 bases, there was a span of 11 bases. Germline V gene sequence: CDR1 MNHEY, CDR2 SVGAGI. The length of the CDR3 is 12 residues. CDR3 bases: TGTGCCAGCAGCCTCTCCAGGGATGAGCAGTTCTTC. Its translation: CASSLSRDEQFF.

This clonotype was recorded many times. The chain links TRBV5-1 to TRBJ1-2, with 7 bases aligning to TRBD1. Germline V lookup: CDR1 SGHRS, CDR2 YFSETQ. This CDR3 region has 17 residues. The ends lost 0 bases at V and 1 base at J; junction bases unmatched: 9. The DNA for the CDR3 is TGCGCCAGCAGCTTGGAGTGGACAGGTGACCTTAACTATGGCTACACCTTC. Its protein is CASSLEWTGDLNYGYTF.

This clonotype has at least ten counts. This chain joins TRBV5-1 and TRBJ2-3; 7 bases are shared with TRBD1. The CDR3 covers 13 residues. Germline CDR1 and CDR2: SGHRS and YFSETQ. V shed 4 bases, J shed 3 bases, and the junction held 2 bases outside the gene matches. The CDR3 bases are TGCGCCAGCAGCGGGGGACAGACAGATACGCAGTATTTT. Amino acids: CASSGGQTDTQYF. Complete variable domain (other parts from reference TRBV5-1 and TRBJ2-3): KAGVTQTPRYLIKTRGQQVTLSCSPISGHRSVSWYQQTPGQGLQFLFEYFSETQRNKGNFPGRFSGRQFSNSRSEMNVSTLELGDSALYLCASSGGQTDTQYFGPGTRLTVL.

This clonotype appeared a few times. The chain joins TRBV12-5 to TRBJ2-1; 7 bases align to TRBD1. The germline CDR1 and CDR2 sequences are LGHNT and FRNRAP. J was trimmed by 4 bases and V by 2 bases; bases with no gene match: 17. The CDR3 is made up of 19 amino acids. CDR3 coding DNA: TGTGCTAGTGGTTTGCTCCATCCACCCCGACAGGGTGCATACAATGAGCAGTTCTTC. Amino acids: CASGLLHPPRQGAYNEQFF. Together with reference TRBV12-5 and TRBJ2-1, the CDR3 gives the full variable domain: DARVTQTPRHKVTEMGQEVTMRCQPILGHNTVFWYRQTMMQGLELLAYFRNRAPLDDSGMPKDRFSAEMPDATLATLKIQPSEPRDSAVYFCASGLLHPPRQGAYNEQFFGPGTRLTVL.

V usage is TRBV28 and J usage is TRBJ2-2; D call uncertain. The CDR3 spans 12 residues. CDR1 MDHEN and CDR2 SYDVKM come from the germline V gene. V was pared by 8 bases and J by 6 bases, with 10 bases between. CDR3 region: CASHIEAGELFF. The CDR3 DNA reads as TGTGCCAGCCACATTGAGGCCGGGGAGCTGTTTTTT.

In DNA form, the CDR3 reads TGTGCCATTCGCGGGGCCCTGCGGGAGACCCAGTACTTC. This translates into CAIRGALRETQYF. The chain combines TRBV2 with TRBJ2-5, with D possibly being TRBD2 (6 bases). Per the germline V gene, CDR1 is SNHLY and CDR2 is FYNNEI. V was shortened by 10 bases and J by 5 bases, with 17 bases between the two germline ends. The CDR3 sequence is 13 residues long.

This clonotype was observed at least ten times. The rearrangement uses TRBV28 and TRBJ2-5; 13 bases align to TRBD2. Germline assignment: CDR1 MDHEN and CDR2 SYDVKM. Losses at the gene ends were 6 bases for V and 2 bases for J; bases not matched to a gene: 9. This CDR3 region has 17 residues. CDR3 DNA: TGTGCCAGCAGGACCGGACTAGCGGGGGACGATCAAGAGACCCAGTACTTC. It is translated as CASRTGLAGDDQETQYF.

This clonotype was seen repeatedly, ten times or more. This rearrangement joins TRBV3-1 to TRBJ2-5, with D possibly matching TRBD2 (6 bases). The CDR3 consists of 14 residues. V was pared by 6 bases and J by 2 bases, with 13 bases between. In germline, CDR1 is LGHDT, CDR2 YNNKEL (reference sequence). The CDR3 sequence: CASSNGGKQETQYF. CDR3 in DNA: TGTGCCAGCAGTAACGGGGGTAAACAAGAGACCCAGTACTTC.

The V call is TRBV5-1, the J call TRBJ2-3; maybe TRBD2 (5 bases). This CDR3 has 18 amino acids. Germline V lookup: CDR1 SGHRS, CDR2 YFSETQ. The V end lost 0 bases, the J end lost 0 bases, and 17 bases lay between the germline ends. DNA of the CDR3: TGCGCCAGCAGCTTGGGGTACGTGGGGAGCGCTAGCACAGATACGCAGTATTTT. This translates into CASSLGYVGSASTDTQYF.

This clonotype was recorded many times. The chain couples TRBV7-2 to TRBJ2-7; TRBD2 matches at 11 bases. The V gene end was trimmed by 6 bases and the J gene end by 0 bases; junction bases not matched to a gene: 4. The CDR3 loop spans 15 amino acids. The germline gives CDR1 SGHTA, CDR2 FQGNSA. The DNA for the CDR3 is TGTGCCAGCAGTAAGGGACTAGCGGCCTCCTACGAGCAGTACTTC. Translated, it gives CASSKGLAASYEQYF.

This clonotype has a count of ten or more. The chain couples TRBV5-1 to TRBJ2-1; TRBD2 agrees at 16 bases. The CDR3 has 17 residues. The junction had 6 bases not matched to a gene; V was cut back by 4 bases and J by 5 bases. Germline lookup yields CDR1 SGHRS and CDR2 YFSETQ. CDR3 region: CASSTGTSGGADNEQFF. DNA of the CDR3: TGCGCCAGCAGCACGGGGACTAGCGGGGGGGCAGACAATGAGCAGTTCTTC.

This clonotype occurred a few times. The chain uses TRBV5-1 and TRBJ2-2; the D is unclear. The CDR3 length is 16 residues. Trimming pared 0 bases from V and 1 base from J, leaving 10 bases between. Germline V CDR1 and CDR2: SGHRS, YFSETQ. The CDR3 DNA reads as TGCGCCAGCAGCTTGGCCGGAGTAGGGAACACCGGGGAGCTGTTTTTT. It encodes CASSLAGVGNTGELFF.

This clonotype was detected only once. This chain joins TRBV10-3 and TRBJ2-7; tentative D call: TRBD2 (5 bases). The CDR3 is made up of 16 amino acids. CDR1 is ENHRY and CDR2 is SYGVKD in the germline V gene. Trimming cost V 4 bases and J 0 bases, with 16 bases left between them. DNA for the CDR3: TGTGCCATCAGTGTCCAAGAGGGTACCCTCTCCTACGAGCAGTACTTC. This codes for CAISVQEGTLSYEQYF.

In its sample, this clonotype was seen many times. This chain connects TRBV28 to TRBJ1-2; 9 nucleotides align to TRBD1. The germline gives CDR1 MDHEN, CDR2 SYDVKM. CDR3 size: 14 residues. Germline trimming cut 5 bases from V and 7 bases from J; bases unmatched to any gene: 8. CDR3: CASSTGQGLGGYTF. The CDR3 DNA reads as TGTGCCAGCAGTACGGGACAGGGATTAGGTGGCTACACCTTC.